This T cell receptor beta chain is from a study of T cells expressing NK-cell markers. Across the whole study: Serological testing identified seven of the eight sequenced donors as HCMV-seropositive and one as seronegative.

From its re-call of the 5' RACE reads, TCRdb lists each CDR3 protein once, without DNA. The clone table shows roughly 3,400 distinct CDR3 sequences, with the ten largest holding more than 30%. Study-level findings and limits: It remained uncertain whether the expanded NKG2C+ T cell clones were specific for HCMV antigens. One observes that, in a handful of donors, these clonotypes were also the leading ones within the CD3+CD56-NKG2C+ fraction.

With respect to this clonotype: The antigen remains undetermined.

Sequenced: blood T cells: a sorted CD56 or NKG2C T cell subset, CD4+ or CD8+ T cells, or bulk PBMC T cells (not recorded which). The sequence was obtained from a woman aged 18-35 years in good health.

CDR3 residues: CASSLDRVAETQYF. The chain is built from TRBV5-1 and TRBJ2-5. Germline V gene sequence: CDR1 SGHRS, CDR2 YFSETQ. The CDR3 consists of 14 residues.